The 6 T cell receptor beta chains in this list originate from one sample, sequenced in a study of blood T cell repertoires in COVID-19. TCRdb's table, derived via immunoSEQ multiplex PCR, lists solely in-frame clones and lacks some. This table has 110,000 or so clones, 85% to 90% appearing once. Source material: peripheral blood. These receptors all stem from an older woman with COVID-19, enrolled during active disease.

J is TRBJ2-6 and V is TRBV19, with D tentatively TRBD1 (6 bases). The CDR3 runs to 18 residues. Trimming removed 2 bases from V and 0 bases from J, with 14 bases in between. Germline CDR1 and CDR2: LNHDA and SQIVND (reference sequence). CDR3 loop: CASSIPNRDSSGANVLTF. CDR3 nucleotides: TGTGCCAGTAGTATACCGAACAGGGATAGCTCTGGGGCCAACGTCCTGACTTTC.

The chain carries TRBV5-4 and TRBJ2-2; 16 bases align to TRBD2. Germline V gives CDR1 SGHNT, CDR2 YYREEE (reference sequence). After removal of 4 bases from V and 9 bases from J, the junction contained 6 bases not matched to a gene. The CDR3 contains 16 residues. Here the CDR3 DNA reads TGTGCCAGCAGCGCGGGACTAGCGGGGGGGCCGTGGGAGCTGTTTTTT. Its translation is CASSAGLAGGPWELFF.

The chain combines TRBV7-3 with TRBJ2-5; TRBD1 aligns across 9 bases. Trimming cost V 5 bases and J 3 bases; bases outside gene matches: 7. This CDR3 is 15 amino acids long. CDR1 and CDR2 (germline): SGHTA, FQGTGA. CDR3 in amino acids: CASSPGQGWEETQYF. As DNA, the CDR3 is TGTGCCAGCAGCCCCGGACAGGGGTGGGAAGAGACCCAGTACTTC.

The chain combines TRBV19 with TRBJ2-7, with D perhaps matching TRBD1 (6 bases). There are 15 residues in the CDR3. Trimming took 0 bases from V and 2 from J, leaving 11 bases between them. The germline gives CDR1 LNHDA, CDR2 SQIVND (reference sequence). The CDR3 nucleotides read TGTGCCAGTAGTATAGAGTCAGGGGATCCCTACGAGCAGTACTTC. As protein: CASSIESGDPYEQYF.

The chain uses TRBV7-3 and TRBJ2-3; TRBD1 matches at 7 bases. Trimming at V came to 5 bases and at J to 4 bases, leaving 6 bases not matched to a gene. Germline V gene sequence: CDR1 SGHTA, CDR2 FQGTGA. CDR3 size: 14 residues. The CDR3 loop reads CASSPRQGSDTQYF. CDR3 sequence (DNA): TGTGCCAGCAGCCCCAGACAGGGCTCAGATACGCAGTATTTT.

This chain joins TRBV19 and TRBJ1-6; 11 positions match TRBD1. This CDR3 has 15 residues. CDR1 is LNHDA and CDR2 is SQIVND in the germline V gene (reference sequence). Losses at the gene ends were 7 bases for V and 9 bases for J; bases not matched to a gene: 8. CDR3 DNA: TGTGCCAGTACCGAAGGGACAGGGGGTGGTTCACCCCTCCACTTT. As protein: CASTEGTGGGSPLHF.